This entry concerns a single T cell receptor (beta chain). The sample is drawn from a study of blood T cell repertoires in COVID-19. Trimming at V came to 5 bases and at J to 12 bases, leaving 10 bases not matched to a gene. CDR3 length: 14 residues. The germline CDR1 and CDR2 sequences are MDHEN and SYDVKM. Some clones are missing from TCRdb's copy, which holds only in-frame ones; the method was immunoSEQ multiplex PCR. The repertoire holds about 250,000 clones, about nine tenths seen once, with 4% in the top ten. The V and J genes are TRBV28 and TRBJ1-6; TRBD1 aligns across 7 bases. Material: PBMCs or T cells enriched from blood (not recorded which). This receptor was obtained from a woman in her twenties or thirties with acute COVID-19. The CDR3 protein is CASSTRDSGRPLHF. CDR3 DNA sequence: TGTGCCAGCAGTACCCGGGACAGCGGCCGACCCCTCCACTTT.